The following is a T cell receptor (beta chain) sequence with its context. The antigen it binds to is not known. Base qualities are not recorded, but no much larger clone differs from it by a single base. The data were obtained in a study of T cells in pancreatic ductal adenocarcinoma (dated by TCRdb to 2017 to 2019). Background on the whole study: To learn about the adaptive T-cell response arising naturally, investigators profiled where tumor-infiltrating CD8+ T cells, together with suppressive cells, were located within resected pancreatic ductal adenocarcinoma, how abundant they were, and what qualities they showed.

The immunoSEQ hsTCRB kit was used to amplify TCR beta CDR3 regions from genomic DNA. An Illumina HiSeq system was used for high-throughput TRB CDR3 sequencing. As for how the authors treated the data: The immunoSEQ software was used to analyze sequencing reads, and nonproductive sequences containing premature stops or frame-shifts were excluded. Repertoire clonality was computed as one minus Shannon entropy normalized by log2 of the number of unique productive sequences. This is the immuneACCESS table as TCRdb keeps it, with only in-frame sequences that have V and J called. A part of the clones is gone; compared with another copy, unresolved V genes explain less than half, and the rest is unexplained. The DNA gave D and trimming, while V, J and clone size come from that table. This sample holds about 4,900 clones; over 75% were observed only once. 4.5% to 6.5% of the sample comes from the top ten.

The pancreatic ductal adenocarcinoma patients who were selected had gone through surgery without receiving any neoadjuvant therapy. Immediately after surgery, resected tumor tissue was collected into ice-cold media, and a portion of the resected tumor tissue was flash frozen for DNA and RNA. Genomic DNA was extracted from six or seven PBMC and under 10 flash-frozen tumor specimens using the DNeasy Blood and Tissue Kit with Proteinase K and RNase treatment. Results the study describes overall, beyond this receptor: T-cell clonality did not differ significantly between tumor and blood, with mean clonality about 0.1 in tumors and roughly 0.072 in blood. Comparisons of clonality between tumor and blood may be biased because tumors are enriched in CD45RO+ effector T cells rather than naive T cells, which biases the comparison toward lower diversity. Since most pancreatic cancer patients present with inoperable disease, the resected cohort was skewed toward the minority of patients who had early-stage disease. Compared with tumor samples, blood samples had more total productive templates and roughly 8-fold more unique clonotypes.

The CDR3 goes from the cysteine to the phenylalanine over 14 residues. The CDR3 DNA has 42 bases and is translated from base 1. V is clipped by 3 bases and J by 5 bases, and the sequence between their germline boundaries is 16 bases long. The germline V gene (reference sequence) specifies GTSNPN as CDR1 and SVGIG as CDR2. The chain couples TRBV30 to TRBJ1-2; the D gene cannot be named for sure. Source material: pancreatic tumor tissue. The origin of this receptor is a human donor with pancreatic ductal adenocarcinoma. The CDR3: CAWSGTSGVYGYTF. The DNA sequence reads TGTGCCTGGAGCGGCACCTCCGGGGTATATGGCTACACCTTC.